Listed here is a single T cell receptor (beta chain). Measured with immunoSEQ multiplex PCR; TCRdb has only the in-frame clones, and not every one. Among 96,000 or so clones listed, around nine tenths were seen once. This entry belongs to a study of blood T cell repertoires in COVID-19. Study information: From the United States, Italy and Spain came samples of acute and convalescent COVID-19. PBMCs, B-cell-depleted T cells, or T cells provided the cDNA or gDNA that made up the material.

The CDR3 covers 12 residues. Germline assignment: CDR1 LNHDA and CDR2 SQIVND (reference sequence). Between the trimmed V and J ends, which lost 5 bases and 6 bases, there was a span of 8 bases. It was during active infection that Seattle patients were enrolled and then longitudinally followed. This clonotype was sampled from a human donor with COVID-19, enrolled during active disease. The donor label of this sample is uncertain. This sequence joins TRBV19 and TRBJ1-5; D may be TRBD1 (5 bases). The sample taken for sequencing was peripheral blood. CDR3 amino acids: CASSVGGQPQHF. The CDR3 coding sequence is TGTGCCAGTAGTGTCGGGGGTCAGCCCCAGCATTTT.